This passage covers 32 T cell receptor beta chains from one sample sequenced in a study of beta chain features in type 1 diabetes. Findings of the study overall: When Type 1 diabetes patients were examined, their TCRB CDR3s proved moderately but significantly shorter in all four CD4+ subsets.

Expressed TCRB transcripts got sequenced, as all isolated RNA was reverse transcribed. TCRdb's copy holds only in-frame clones and misses some; the assay was immunoSEQ multiplex PCR. In the table there are around 170,000 clones, approximately 9.1% of which are singletons. Their cognate antigens are unknown. Sequencing used central memory CD4+ T cells from blood. These receptors were taken from a woman under 40 with type 1 diabetes.

The chain employs TRBV30 and TRBJ1-5, with D unresolved. This CDR3 spans 14 amino acids. V lost 8 bases to trimming and J lost 0 bases, with 14 bases between them. Germline V gene data show CDR1 as GTSNPN and CDR2 as SVGIG (reference sequence). The CDR3 DNA reads as TGTGCCGGGCCCGGTGGTCATAGCAATCAGCCCCAGCATTTT. It encodes CAGPGGHSNQPQHF.

A few counts support this clone. This chain links TRBV5-1 with TRBJ2-1; 11 nucleotides agree with TRBD2. The length of the CDR3 is 14 residues. The junction had 2 bases not matched to a gene; V was cut back by 3 bases and J by 6 bases. CDR1 is SGHRS and CDR2 is YFSETQ in the germline V gene. The CDR3 spells CASSSTSGSNEQFF. The CDR3 nucleotides read TGCGCCAGCAGCTCCACTAGCGGGAGCAATGAGCAGTTCTTC. Complete variable domain (other parts from reference TRBV5-1 and TRBJ2-1): KAGVTQTPRYLIKTRGQQVTLSCSPISGHRSVSWYQQTPGQGLQFLFEYFSETQRNKGNFPGRFSGRQFSNSRSEMNVSTLELGDSALYLCASSSTSGSNEQFFGPGTRLTVL.

The table lists this clone with a few counts. The chain couples TRBV11-2 to TRBJ2-7; TRBD1 matches 10 bases. The germline CDR1 and CDR2 sequences are SGHAT and FQNNGV. Unmatched junction bases numbered 2, after V lost 3 bases and J lost 3 bases. The CDR3 is made up of 14 amino acids. The CDR3 DNA reads TGTGCCAGCAGCTTGACAGGGGGCCACTACGAGCAGTACTTC. Amino acid sequence: CASSLTGGHYEQYF.

This chain uses TRBV5-1 with TRBJ2-5; D not certain. Germline V lookup: CDR1 SGHRS, CDR2 YFSETQ. CDR3 length equals 13 residues. The V and J ends lost 0 bases and 7 bases respectively, with 10 bases between them. The CDR3 loop reads CASSLGEYGTQYF. The CDR3 DNA follows: TGCGCCAGCAGCTTGGGAGAATACGGGACCCAGTACTTC. The complete variable domain, with remaining parts taken from reference TRBV5-1 and TRBJ2-5, reads KAGVTQTPRYLIKTRGQQVTLSCSPISGHRSVSWYQQTPGQGLQFLFEYFSETQRNKGNFPGRFSGRQFSNSRSEMNVSTLELGDSALYLCASSLGEYGTQYFGPGTRLLVL.

This clone was observed a handful of times. The gene calls are TRBV7-3 and TRBJ2-1; a possible D gene is TRBD2 (6 bases). Between the trimmed V and J ends, which lost 5 bases and 1 base, there was a span of 12 bases. This CDR3 spans 15 amino acids. Germline CDR1 is SGHTA and CDR2 is FQGTGA. This CDR3 reads CASSPSGPSYNEQFF. The CDR3 DNA sequence: TGTGCCAGCAGCCCCAGCGGGCCATCCTACAATGAGCAGTTCTTC.

Points on this clone: Other DNA sequences from this sample encode an identical CDR3 as well. The chain couples TRBV30 to TRBJ2-5; a possible D gene is TRBD2 (6 bases). This CDR3 has 13 amino acids. The V end was cut by 0 bases, the J end by 4 bases, with 9 bases between. Germline assignment: CDR1 GTSNPN and CDR2 SVGIG (reference sequence). The CDR3 sequence is CAWSVRRGETQYF. The CDR3 DNA reads TGTGCCTGGAGTGTAAGGCGGGGAGAGACCCAGTACTTC. The variable domain in full, completed from reference TRBV30 and TRBJ2-5, reads SQTIHQWPATLVQPVGSPLSLECTVEGTSNPNLYWYRQAAGRGLQLLFYSVGIGQISSEVPQNLSASRPQDRQFILSSKKLLLSDSGFYLCAWSVRRGETQYFGPGTRLLVL.

This rearrangement joins TRBV2 to TRBJ2-5, with D uncertain. The CDR3 covers 11 residues. The ends were cut back, 6 bases at V and 0 bases at J, with 2 bases in the middle. CDR1 is SNHLY and CDR2 is FYNNEI in the germline V gene. The CDR3 region is CASSDQETQYF. Written as DNA, the CDR3 is TGTGCCAGCAGCGACCAAGAGACCCAGTACTTC.

This clone has only a few counts. The J gene is TRBJ2-1, the V gene TRBV14, with TRBD2 matching over 10 bases. The V gene's germline CDR1 is SGHDN and CDR2 FVKESK. V lost 3 bases, J lost 5 bases, and 4 bases stayed unmatched. CDR3 length: 15 residues. This chain's CDR3 is CASSQLAGVDNEQFF. As DNA, the CDR3 is TGTGCCAGCAGCCAGCTAGCGGGAGTTGACAATGAGCAGTTCTTC.

This clone has only a few counts. The chain uses TRBV5-6 and TRBJ1-1, with D maybe TRBD1 (5 bases). Germline assignment: CDR1 SGHDT and CDR2 YYEEEE. The CDR3 runs to 16 residues. Deletions cut 6 bases from V and 4 bases from J, with 22 bases between. CDR3 loop: CASTHGGTQTSTEAFF. The CDR3 DNA reads as TGTGCCAGCACCCACGGGGGGACCCAGACATCCACTGAAGCTTTCTTT.

This clone has a count of ten or more. CDR3 sequence: CASSIDKMNTEAFF. CDR3 DNA: TGTGCCAGTAGTATTGACAAAATGAACACTGAAGCTTTCTTT. The chain uses TRBV19 and TRBJ1-1; D is uncertain. The CDR3 runs 14 residues. From germline, CDR1 is LNHDA and CDR2 SQIVND (reference sequence). Trimming cost V 3 bases and J 0 bases, with 8 bases left between them.

This clone was detected a few times. The chain uses TRBV30 and TRBJ2-3, with D possibly matching TRBD2 (6 bases). The V and J ends lost 2 bases and 4 bases respectively, with 10 bases between them. Germline CDR1 is GTSNPN and CDR2 is SVGIG (reference sequence). The CDR3 is made up of 13 amino acids. The CDR3 DNA is TGTGCCTGGAGTCGCGGGATCGCAGATACGCAGTATTTT. It yields the protein CAWSRGIADTQYF.

The chain links TRBV7-6 to TRBJ2-1; 7 bases fit TRBD2. The ends lost 5 bases at V and 2 bases at J; junction bases unmatched: 6. The CDR3 has 15 residues. Germline CDR1 and CDR2: SGHVS and FNYEAQ. The CDR3 coding sequence is TGTGCCAGCAGCCAAATGAGCGGGACCTACAATGAGCAGTTCTTC. Translation: CASSQMSGTYNEQFF.

This clone has ten or more counts. The genes are TRBV2 and TRBJ1-5; 7 bases are a match to TRBD1. This CDR3 is 13 amino acids long. J gave up 2 bases and V 10 bases, and 5 bases lay outside the gene matches. Germline V gives CDR1 SNHLY, CDR2 FYNNEI. DNA for the CDR3: TGTGCCACGACAGGGTTGGGCAATCAGCCCCAGCATTTT. Translating it yields CATTGLGNQPQHF.

This clone was observed a handful of times. This rearrangement joins TRBV15 to TRBJ2-3, with 11 bases aligning to TRBD1. Per germline, CDR1 LNHNV and CDR2 YYDKDF (reference sequence). J gave up 1 base and V 7 bases, and 7 bases lay outside the gene matches. This CDR3 is 16 amino acids long. The CDR3 spells CATTSSGQGGTDTQYF. DNA for the CDR3: TGTGCCACCACCTCTTCGGGACAGGGGGGCACAGATACGCAGTATTTT.

The chain uses TRBV27 and TRBJ1-5; D might be TRBD1 (5 bases). Germline CDR1 is MNHEY and CDR2 is SMNVEV (reference sequence). The CDR3 sequence is 17 residues long. Deletions cut 5 bases from V and 0 bases from J, with 17 bases between. CDR3 sequence: CASSREFGGVSNQPQHF. The CDR3 DNA reads as TGTGCCAGCAGTCGGGAATTCGGGGGAGTTAGCAATCAGCCCCAGCATTTT.

This clone has only a few counts. This chain joins TRBV29-1 and TRBJ2-5; tentative D call: TRBD2 (5 bases). The CDR3 covers 13 residues. Germline V gene lookup returns CDR1 SQVTM and CDR2 ANQGSEA. V was pared by 6 bases and J by 1 base, with 12 bases between. The CDR3 loop is CSVRGLTQETQYF. The DNA for the CDR3 is TGCAGCGTGCGAGGACTGACCCAAGAGACCCAGTACTTC.

V is TRBV5-1 and J is TRBJ1-1; D remains unclear. Trimming stripped 1 base from V and 1 base from J, with 5 bases between. Per germline, CDR1 SGHRS and CDR2 YFSETQ. CDR3 length: 13 residues. The CDR3 loop is CASSLQSNTEAFF. Written as DNA, the CDR3 is TGCGCCAGCAGCTTGCAGTCGAACACTGAAGCTTTCTTT.

The chain is built from TRBV7-2 and TRBJ1-5, with D possibly TRBD1 on 5 matching bases. Germline V gene lookup returns CDR1 SGHTA and CDR2 FQGNSA. Deletions cut 3 bases from V and 2 bases from J, with 8 bases between. The CDR3 extends over 14 amino acids. The CDR3 loop reads CASSFGAGNQPQHF. The DNA of the CDR3 is TGTGCCAGCAGCTTTGGGGCCGGCAATCAGCCCCAGCATTTT. Full variable domain (missing parts from reference TRBV7-2 and TRBJ1-5): GAGVSQSPSNKVTEKGKDVELRCDPISGHTALYWYRQSLGQGLEFLIYFQGNSAPDKSGLPSDRFSAERTGGSVSTLTIQRTQQEDSAVYLCASSFGAGNQPQHFGDGTRLSIL.

The chain links TRBV27 to TRBJ2-7; 11 bases map to TRBD1. V shed 4 bases and J 6 bases; nucleotides not matched to a gene: 5. The length of the CDR3 is 14 residues. The germline CDR1 and CDR2 sequences are MNHEY and SMNVEV (reference sequence). This CDR3 is CASSSRTGGGEQYF. The DNA of the CDR3 is TGTGCCAGCAGTTCCCGGACAGGGGGCGGCGAGCAGTACTTC.

The rearrangement joins TRBV29-1 to TRBJ2-3, with D tentatively TRBD2 (5 bases). V shed 0 bases and J shed 2 bases, with 18 bases lying between them. The CDR3 spans 17 residues. Germline V gene data show CDR1 as SQVTM and CDR2 as ANQGSEA. This chain's CDR3 is CSVEDPTPGTDTDTQYF. For the CDR3, the DNA is TGCAGCGTTGAAGACCCGACCCCGGGAACAGACACAGATACGCAGTATTTT.

The V and J genes are TRBV18 and TRBJ1-1; D possibly corresponds to TRBD1 (6 bases). This CDR3 comprises 15 residues. Germline V gene data show CDR1 as KGHSH and CDR2 as LQKENI. Trimming removed 6 bases from V and 5 bases from J, with 19 bases in between. Written as DNA, the CDR3 is TGTGCCAGCTCCCAAGACAGGCCGCCGGAGACTGAAGCTTTCTTT. This gives the protein CASSQDRPPETEAFF. The full variable domain, completed using reference TRBV18 and TRBJ1-1, is NAGVMQNPRHLVRRRGQEARLRCSPMKGHSHVYWYRQLPEEGLKFMVYLQKENIIDESGMPKERFSAEFPKEGPSILRIQQVVRGDSAAYFCASSQDRPPETEAFFGQGTRLTVV.

V and J are TRBV7-9 and TRBJ2-1, with 11 bases identical to TRBD2. Trimming at V came to 4 bases and at J to 0 bases, leaving 2 bases not matched to a gene. The germline V gene has CDR1 SEHNR and CDR2 FQNEAQ (reference sequence). The CDR3 runs to 16 residues. CDR3 loop: CASSSTSGGSYNEQFF. The CDR3 DNA is TGTGCCAGCAGCTCAACTAGCGGGGGCTCCTACAATGAGCAGTTCTTC.

The chain links TRBV11-2 to TRBJ2-7; 12 nucleotides align to TRBD2. There are 16 residues in the CDR3. Germline CDR1 and CDR2: SGHAT and FQNNGV. The junction had 5 bases not matched to a gene; V was cut back by 4 bases and J by 1 base. CDR3 DNA sequence: TGTGCCAGCAGCTGGACTAGCGGGAAGGTATCCTACGAGCAGTACTTC. It encodes CASSWTSGKVSYEQYF. Full variable domain (rest looked up from reference TRBV11-2 and TRBJ2-7): EAGVAQSPRYKIIEKRQSVAFWCNPISGHATLYWYQQILGQGPKLLIQFQNNGVVDDSQLPKDRFSAERLKGVDSTLKIQPAKLEDSAVYLCASSWTSGKVSYEQYFGPGTRLTVT.

There are a few counts of this clone. CDR3 in amino acids: CASSGGVRDIVDEQYF. The CDR3 DNA reads TGTGCCAGCAGTGGGGGTGTCCGGGACATCGTAGACGAGCAGTACTTC. This chain links TRBV21-1 with TRBJ2-7; the D call of TRBD1 is as the table states it, not checked on the DNA. TRBV21-1 is marked as a pseudogene. The CDR3 spans 16 residues.

This clone was seen more than once but under ten times. This sequence joins TRBV7-9 and TRBJ2-2, with D tentatively TRBD1 (5 bases). This CDR3 contains 16 residues. Trimming took off 5 bases at V and 5 bases at J, with 18 bases between the two ends. The germline V gene has CDR1 SEHNR and CDR2 FQNEAQ (reference sequence). This CDR3 is CASSLDSGARTGELFF. DNA for the CDR3: TGTGCCAGCAGCCTAGATAGTGGGGCGAGAACCGGGGAGCTGTTTTTT.

This clone has a single count. The chain links TRBV18 to TRBJ1-2; no definite D call. CDR1 and CDR2 from the germline V gene are KGHSH and LQKENI. V was pared by 4 bases and J by 6 bases, with 12 bases between. The CDR3 runs to 13 residues. The CDR3 sequence: CASSREGGDGYTF. The CDR3 nucleotides are TGTGCCAGCTCACGAGAGGGAGGAGATGGCTACACCTTC.

This chain's CDR3 is CASGEELQGSDTQYF. CDR3 nucleotide sequence: TGCGCCAGCGGAGAAGAACTACAGGGGTCAGATACGCAGTATTTT. The V and J genes are TRBV5-1 and TRBJ2-3; TRBD1 matches 7 bases. After removal of 7 bases from V and 4 bases from J, the junction contained 12 bases not matched to a gene. Germline CDR1 SGHRS, CDR2 YFSETQ. The CDR3 totals 15 residues.

This clone was counted between two and nine times. V is TRBV19 and J is TRBJ1-2, with no clear D. Trimming took off 5 bases at V and 4 bases at J, with 8 bases between the two ends. The germline V gene has CDR1 LNHDA and CDR2 SQIVND (reference sequence). The CDR3 has 12 amino acids. The DNA for the CDR3 is TGTGCCAGTAGTCCCGACACCTATGGCTACACCTTC. Amino acids: CASSPDTYGYTF. The full variable domain, completed using reference TRBV19 and TRBJ1-2, is DGGITQSPKYLFRKEGQNVTLSCEQNLNHDAMYWYRQDPGQGLRLIYYSQIVNDFQKGDIAEGYSVSREKKESFPLTVTSAQKNPTAFYLCASSPDTYGYTFGSGTRLTVV.

This clone was seen repeatedly, ten times or more. This chain joins TRBV18 and TRBJ2-1; 7 nucleotides align to TRBD1. The CDR3 covers 14 residues. Trimming at V came to 4 bases and at J to 6 bases, leaving 6 bases not matched to a gene. Germline lookup yields CDR1 KGHSH and CDR2 LQKENI. CDR3 DNA: TGTGCCAGCTCACGGGACAGTGAGGGCAATGAGCAGTTCTTC. It yields the protein CASSRDSEGNEQFF.

The genes are TRBV7-2 and TRBJ2-7; TRBD2 matches at 15 bases. Germline loops: CDR1 SGHTA, CDR2 FQGNSA. CDR3 size: 15 residues. Germline trimming cut 5 bases from V and 8 bases from J; bases unmatched to any gene: 7. DNA of the CDR3: TGTGCCAGCAGCCAAGGGGGACTAGCGGGAGGAAAGCAGTACTTC. This translates into CASSQGGLAGGKQYF. Full variable domain (rest looked up from reference TRBV7-2 and TRBJ2-7): GAGVSQSPSNKVTEKGKDVELRCDPISGHTALYWYRQSLGQGLEFLIYFQGNSAPDKSGLPSDRFSAERTGGSVSTLTIQRTQQEDSAVYLCASSQGGLAGGKQYFGPGTRLTVT.

This clone was detected a few times. The rearrangement joins TRBV6-5 to TRBJ1-1, with D hard to call. The V gene's germline CDR1 is MNHEY and CDR2 SVGAGI. Trimming removed 4 bases from V and 3 bases from J, with 12 bases in between. This CDR3 contains 14 residues. CDR3: CASSWKGRDTEAFF. In DNA, the CDR3 is TGTGCCAGCAGTTGGAAAGGGAGGGACACTGAAGCTTTCTTT.

This clone was found a few times. The rearrangement uses TRBV30 and TRBJ2-1; 8 positions agree with TRBD2. The V gene's germline CDR1 is GTSNPN and CDR2 SVGIG (reference sequence). V shed 6 bases, J shed 3 bases, and the junction held 10 bases outside the gene matches. The CDR3 loop spans 15 amino acids. The chain's CDR3 is CACKKRETRYNEQFF. The CDR3 DNA follows: TGTGCCTGCAAGAAGCGGGAGACACGCTACAATGAGCAGTTCTTC.